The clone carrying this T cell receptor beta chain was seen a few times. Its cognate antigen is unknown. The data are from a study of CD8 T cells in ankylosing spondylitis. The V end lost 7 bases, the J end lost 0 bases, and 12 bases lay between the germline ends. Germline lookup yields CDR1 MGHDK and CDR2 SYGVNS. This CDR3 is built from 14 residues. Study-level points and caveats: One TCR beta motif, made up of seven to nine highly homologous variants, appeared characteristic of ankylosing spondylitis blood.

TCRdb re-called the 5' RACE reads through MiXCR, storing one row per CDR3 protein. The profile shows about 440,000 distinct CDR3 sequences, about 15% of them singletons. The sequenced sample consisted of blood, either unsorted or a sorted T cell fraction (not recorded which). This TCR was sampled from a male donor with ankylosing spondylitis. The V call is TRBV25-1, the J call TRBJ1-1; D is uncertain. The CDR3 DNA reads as TGTGCCAGCACCCCCATCGGGATGAACACTGAAGCTTTCTTT. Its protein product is CASTPIGMNTEAFF.